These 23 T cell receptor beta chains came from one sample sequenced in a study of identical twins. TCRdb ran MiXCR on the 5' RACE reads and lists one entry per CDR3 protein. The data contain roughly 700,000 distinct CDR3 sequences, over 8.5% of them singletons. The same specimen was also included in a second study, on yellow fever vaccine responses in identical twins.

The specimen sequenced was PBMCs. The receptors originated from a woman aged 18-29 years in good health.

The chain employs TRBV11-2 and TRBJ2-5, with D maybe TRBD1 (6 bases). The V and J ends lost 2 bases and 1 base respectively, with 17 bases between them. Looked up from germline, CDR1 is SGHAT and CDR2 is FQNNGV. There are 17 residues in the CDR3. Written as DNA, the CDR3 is TGTGCCAGCAGCTTAAGTCGGGACATCGAACCCCAAGAGACCCAGTACTTC. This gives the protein CASSLSRDIEPQETQYF.

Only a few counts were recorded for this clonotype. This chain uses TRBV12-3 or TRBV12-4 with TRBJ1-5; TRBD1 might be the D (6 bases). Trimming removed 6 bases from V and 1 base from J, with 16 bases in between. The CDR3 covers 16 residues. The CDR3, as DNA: TGTGCCAGCAGCAAAGCCCAGGGGATGAGCAATCAGCCCCAGCATTTT. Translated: CASSKAQGMSNQPQHF.

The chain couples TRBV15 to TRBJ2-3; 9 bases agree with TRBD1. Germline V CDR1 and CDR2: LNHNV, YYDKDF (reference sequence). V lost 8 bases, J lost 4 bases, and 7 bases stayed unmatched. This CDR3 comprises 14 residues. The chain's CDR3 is CATGRDRAADTQYF. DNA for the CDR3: TGTGCCACCGGGCGGGACAGGGCTGCAGATACGCAGTATTTT.

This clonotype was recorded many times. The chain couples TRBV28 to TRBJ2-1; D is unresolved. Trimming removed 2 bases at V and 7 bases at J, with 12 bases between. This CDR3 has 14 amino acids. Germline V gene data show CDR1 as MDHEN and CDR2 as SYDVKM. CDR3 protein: CASSLLQMGNEQFF. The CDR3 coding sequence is TGTGCCAGCAGTTTACTTCAGATGGGGAATGAGCAGTTCTTC.

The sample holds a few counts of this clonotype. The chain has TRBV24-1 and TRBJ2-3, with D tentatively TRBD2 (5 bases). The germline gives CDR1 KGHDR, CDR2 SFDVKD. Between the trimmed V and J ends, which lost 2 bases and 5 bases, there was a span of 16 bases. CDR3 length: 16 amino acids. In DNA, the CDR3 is TGTGCCACCAGTGATTGGGGATGGACCGAGGGAGATACGCAGTATTTT. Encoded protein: CATSDWGWTEGDTQYF.

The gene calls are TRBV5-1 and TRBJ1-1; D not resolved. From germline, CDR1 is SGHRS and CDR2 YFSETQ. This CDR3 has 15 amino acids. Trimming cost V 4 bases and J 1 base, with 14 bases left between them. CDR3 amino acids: CASSHGWTGNTEAFF. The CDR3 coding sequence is TGCGCCAGCAGCCATGGGTGGACGGGGAACACTGAAGCTTTCTTT.

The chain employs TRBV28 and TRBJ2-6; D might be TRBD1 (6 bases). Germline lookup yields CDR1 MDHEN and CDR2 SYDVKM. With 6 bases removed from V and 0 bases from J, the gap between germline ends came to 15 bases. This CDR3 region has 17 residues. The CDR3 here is CASSHLTGNSGANVLTF. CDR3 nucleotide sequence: TGTGCCAGCAGCCACCTTACAGGGAACTCTGGGGCCAACGTCCTGACTTTC.

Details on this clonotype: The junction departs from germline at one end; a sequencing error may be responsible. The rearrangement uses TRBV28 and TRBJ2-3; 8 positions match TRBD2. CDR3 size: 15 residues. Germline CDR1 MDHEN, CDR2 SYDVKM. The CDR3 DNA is TGTTCCAGCAGTTTCTTAGCGGGACGCCAGGACACGCAGTATTTT. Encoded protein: CSSSFLAGRQDTQYF.

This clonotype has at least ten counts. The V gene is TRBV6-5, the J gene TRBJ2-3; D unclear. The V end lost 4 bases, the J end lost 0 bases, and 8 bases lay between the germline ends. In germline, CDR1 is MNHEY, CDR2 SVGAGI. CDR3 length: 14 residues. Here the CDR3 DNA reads TGTGCCAGCAGTTTCCAGGATAGCACAGATACGCAGTATTTT. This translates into CASSFQDSTDTQYF.

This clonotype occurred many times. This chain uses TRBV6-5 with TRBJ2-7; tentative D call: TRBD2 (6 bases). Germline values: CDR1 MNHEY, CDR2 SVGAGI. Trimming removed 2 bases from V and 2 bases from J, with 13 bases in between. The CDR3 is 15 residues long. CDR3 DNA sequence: TGTGCCAGCAGTTACGGGTCGGGGGTCCCCTACGAGCAGTACTTC. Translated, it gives CASSYGSGVPYEQYF.

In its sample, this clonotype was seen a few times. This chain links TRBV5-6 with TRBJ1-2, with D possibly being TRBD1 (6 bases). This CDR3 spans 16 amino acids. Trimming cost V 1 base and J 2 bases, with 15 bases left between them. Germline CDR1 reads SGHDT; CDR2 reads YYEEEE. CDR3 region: CASSLFSAGANYGYTF. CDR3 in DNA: TGTGCCAGCAGCTTGTTCTCGGCAGGGGCGAACTATGGCTACACCTTC.

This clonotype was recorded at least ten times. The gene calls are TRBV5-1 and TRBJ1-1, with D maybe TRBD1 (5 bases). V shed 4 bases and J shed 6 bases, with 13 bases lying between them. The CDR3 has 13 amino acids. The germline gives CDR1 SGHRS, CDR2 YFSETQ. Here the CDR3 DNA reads TGCGCCAGCAGCCCGAAGGGGAGGGCTGAAGCTTTCTTT. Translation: CASSPKGRAEAFF.

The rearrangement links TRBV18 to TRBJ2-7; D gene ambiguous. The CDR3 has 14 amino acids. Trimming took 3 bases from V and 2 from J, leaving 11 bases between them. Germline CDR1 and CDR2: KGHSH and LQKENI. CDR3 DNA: TGTGCCAGCTCACCGACCCAGGAGACCTACGAGCAGTACTTC. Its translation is CASSPTQETYEQYF.

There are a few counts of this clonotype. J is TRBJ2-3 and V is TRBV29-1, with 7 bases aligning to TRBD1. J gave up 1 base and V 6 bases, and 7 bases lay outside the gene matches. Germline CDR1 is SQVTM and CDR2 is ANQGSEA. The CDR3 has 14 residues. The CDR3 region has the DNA TGCAGCGTGGGGACAGTCGACCGCACAGATACGCAGTATTTT. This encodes CSVGTVDRTDTQYF.

The CDR3 loop is CSVARDGLGTNYGYTF. The CDR3 DNA reads as TGCAGCGTCGCCCGGGACGGCTTAGGAACTAACTATGGCTACACCTTC. The rearrangement links TRBV29-1 to TRBJ1-2, with D possibly being TRBD1 (5 bases). Germline V gives CDR1 SQVTM, CDR2 ANQGSEA. V dropped 6 bases and J dropped 0 bases, with 20 bases sitting between them. CDR3 length: 16 residues.

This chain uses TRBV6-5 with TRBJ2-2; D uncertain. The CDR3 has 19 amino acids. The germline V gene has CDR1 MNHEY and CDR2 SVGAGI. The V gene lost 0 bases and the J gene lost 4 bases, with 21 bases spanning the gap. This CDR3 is CASSYSNPGGLLPTGELFF. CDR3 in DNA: TGTGCCAGCAGTTACTCGAACCCAGGTGGTCTCTTACCCACCGGGGAGCTGTTTTTT.

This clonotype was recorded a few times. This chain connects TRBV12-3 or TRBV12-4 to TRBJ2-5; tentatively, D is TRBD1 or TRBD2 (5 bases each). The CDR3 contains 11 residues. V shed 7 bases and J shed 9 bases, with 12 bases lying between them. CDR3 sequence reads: CASIGTGPQYF. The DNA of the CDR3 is TGTGCCAGCATCGGGACGGGACCCCAGTACTTC.

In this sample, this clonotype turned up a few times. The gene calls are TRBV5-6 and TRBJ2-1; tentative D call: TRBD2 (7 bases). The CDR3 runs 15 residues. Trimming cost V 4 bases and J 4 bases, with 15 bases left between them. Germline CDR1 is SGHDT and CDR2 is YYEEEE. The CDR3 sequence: CASSPGGGPYNEQFF. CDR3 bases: TGTGCCAGCAGCCCTGGGGGGGGCCCTTACAATGAGCAGTTCTTC.

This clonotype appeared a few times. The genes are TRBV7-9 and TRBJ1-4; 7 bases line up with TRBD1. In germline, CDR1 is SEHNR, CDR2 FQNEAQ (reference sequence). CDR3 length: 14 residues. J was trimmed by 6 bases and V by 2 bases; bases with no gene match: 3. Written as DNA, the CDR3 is TGTGCCAGCAGCTTAATCGGGACAGATGAAAAACTGTTTTTT. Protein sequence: CASSLIGTDEKLFF.

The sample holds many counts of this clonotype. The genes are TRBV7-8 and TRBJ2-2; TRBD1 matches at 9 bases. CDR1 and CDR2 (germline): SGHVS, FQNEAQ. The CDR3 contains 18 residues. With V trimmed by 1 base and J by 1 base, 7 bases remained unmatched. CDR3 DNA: TGTGCCAGCAGCTTAGACCGGGACAGGGAATTGAACACCGGGGAGCTGTTTTTT. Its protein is CASSLDRDRELNTGELFF.

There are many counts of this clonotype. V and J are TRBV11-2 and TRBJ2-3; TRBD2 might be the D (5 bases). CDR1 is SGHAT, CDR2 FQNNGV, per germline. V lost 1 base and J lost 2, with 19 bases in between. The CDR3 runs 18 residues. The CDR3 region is CASSLGSSQRSVTDTQYF. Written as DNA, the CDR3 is TGTGCCAGCAGCTTAGGATCCTCTCAGCGGAGCGTCACAGATACGCAGTATTTT.

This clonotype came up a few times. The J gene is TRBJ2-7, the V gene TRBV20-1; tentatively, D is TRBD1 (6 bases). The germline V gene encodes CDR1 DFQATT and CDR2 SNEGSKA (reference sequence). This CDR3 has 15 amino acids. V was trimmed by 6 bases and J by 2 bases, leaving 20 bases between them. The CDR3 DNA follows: TGCAGTGCCCCCGATGGACAGACAGCTCCCTACGAGCAGTACTTC. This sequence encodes CSAPDGQTAPYEQYF.

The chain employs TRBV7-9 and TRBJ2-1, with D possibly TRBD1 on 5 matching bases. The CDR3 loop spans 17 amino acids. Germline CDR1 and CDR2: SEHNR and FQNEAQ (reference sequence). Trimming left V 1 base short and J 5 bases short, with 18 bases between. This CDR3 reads CASSLGPLTERDNEQFF. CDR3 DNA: TGTGCCAGCAGCTTAGGGCCCCTGACAGAACGCGACAATGAGCAGTTCTTC.